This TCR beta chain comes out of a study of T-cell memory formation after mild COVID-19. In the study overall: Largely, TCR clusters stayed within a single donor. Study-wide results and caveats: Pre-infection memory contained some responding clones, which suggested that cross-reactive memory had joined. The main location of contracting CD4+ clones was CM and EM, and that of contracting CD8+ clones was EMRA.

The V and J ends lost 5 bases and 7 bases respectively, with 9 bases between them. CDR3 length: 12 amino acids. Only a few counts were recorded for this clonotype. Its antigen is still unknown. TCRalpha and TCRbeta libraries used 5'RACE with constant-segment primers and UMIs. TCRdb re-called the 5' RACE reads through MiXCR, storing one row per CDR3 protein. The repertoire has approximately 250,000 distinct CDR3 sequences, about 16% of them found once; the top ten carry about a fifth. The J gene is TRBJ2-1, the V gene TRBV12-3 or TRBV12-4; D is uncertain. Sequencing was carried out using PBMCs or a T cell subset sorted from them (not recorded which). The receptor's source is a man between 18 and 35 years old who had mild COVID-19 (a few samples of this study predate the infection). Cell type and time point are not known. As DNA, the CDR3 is TGTGCCAGCAGTGATTATAGGAATGAGCAGTTCTTC. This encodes CASSDYRNEQFF.